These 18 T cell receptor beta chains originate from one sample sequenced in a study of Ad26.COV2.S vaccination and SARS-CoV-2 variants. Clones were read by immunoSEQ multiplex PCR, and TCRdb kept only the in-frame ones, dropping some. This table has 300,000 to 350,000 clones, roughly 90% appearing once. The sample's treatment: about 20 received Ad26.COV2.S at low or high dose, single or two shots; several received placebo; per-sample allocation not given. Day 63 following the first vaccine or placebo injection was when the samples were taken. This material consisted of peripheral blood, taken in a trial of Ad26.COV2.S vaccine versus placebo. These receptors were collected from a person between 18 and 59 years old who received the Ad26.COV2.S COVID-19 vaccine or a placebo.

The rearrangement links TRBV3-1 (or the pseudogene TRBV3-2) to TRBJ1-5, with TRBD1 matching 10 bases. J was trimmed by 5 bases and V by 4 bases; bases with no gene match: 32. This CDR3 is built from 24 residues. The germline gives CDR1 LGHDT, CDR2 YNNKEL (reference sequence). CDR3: CASSPHTTGTGDPRIVSQYQPQHF. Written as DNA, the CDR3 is TGTGCCAGCAGCCCGCATACTACAGGGACAGGGGATCCGAGAATAGTGTCTCAATATCAGCCCCAGCATTTT.

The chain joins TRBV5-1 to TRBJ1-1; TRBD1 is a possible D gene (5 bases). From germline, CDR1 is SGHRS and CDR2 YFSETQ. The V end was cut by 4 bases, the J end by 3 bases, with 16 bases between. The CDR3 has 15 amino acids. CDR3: CASSRTGRVDTEAFF. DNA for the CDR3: TGCGCCAGCAGCCGTACGGGCAGGGTGGACACTGAAGCTTTCTTT.

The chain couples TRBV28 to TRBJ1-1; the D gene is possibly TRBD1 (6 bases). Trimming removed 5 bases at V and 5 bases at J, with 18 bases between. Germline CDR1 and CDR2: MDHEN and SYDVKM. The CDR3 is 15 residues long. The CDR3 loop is CASSPKQGYLTEAFF. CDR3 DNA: TGTGCCAGCAGTCCTAAACAGGGCTACTTGACTGAAGCTTTCTTT.

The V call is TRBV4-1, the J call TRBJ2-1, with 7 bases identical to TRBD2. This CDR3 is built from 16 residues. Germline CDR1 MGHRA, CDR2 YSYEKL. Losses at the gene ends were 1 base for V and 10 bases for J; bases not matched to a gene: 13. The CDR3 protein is CASSQAWVGREMEQFF. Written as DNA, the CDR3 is TGCGCCAGCAGCCAAGCCTGGGTAGGGAGGGAGATGGAGCAGTTCTTC.

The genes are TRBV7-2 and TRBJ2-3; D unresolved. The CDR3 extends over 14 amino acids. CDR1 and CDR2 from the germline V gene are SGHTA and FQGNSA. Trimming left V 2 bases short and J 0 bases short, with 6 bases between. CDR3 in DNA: TGTGCCAGCAGCTTACGCCCCAGCACAGATACGCAGTATTTT. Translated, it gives CASSLRPSTDTQYF.

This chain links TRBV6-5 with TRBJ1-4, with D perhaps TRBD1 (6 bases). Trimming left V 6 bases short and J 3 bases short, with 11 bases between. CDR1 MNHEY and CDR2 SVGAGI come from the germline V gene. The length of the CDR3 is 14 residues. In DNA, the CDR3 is TGTGCCAGCAGATTACAGGGTCCTAATGAAAAACTGTTTTTT. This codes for CASRLQGPNEKLFF.

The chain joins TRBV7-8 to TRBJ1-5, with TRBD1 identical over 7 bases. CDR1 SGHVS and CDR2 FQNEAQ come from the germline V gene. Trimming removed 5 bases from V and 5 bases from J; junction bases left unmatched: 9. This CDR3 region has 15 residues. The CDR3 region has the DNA TGTGCCAGCAGCACCCGACAGGGAAACCATCAGCCCCAGCATTTT. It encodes CASSTRQGNHQPQHF.

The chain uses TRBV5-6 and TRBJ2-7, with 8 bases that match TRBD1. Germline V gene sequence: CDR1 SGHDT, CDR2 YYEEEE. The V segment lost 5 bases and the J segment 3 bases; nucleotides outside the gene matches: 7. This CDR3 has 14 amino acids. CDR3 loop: CASSLIGQGYEQYF. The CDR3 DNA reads TGTGCCAGCAGTTTAATCGGACAGGGCTACGAGCAGTACTTC.

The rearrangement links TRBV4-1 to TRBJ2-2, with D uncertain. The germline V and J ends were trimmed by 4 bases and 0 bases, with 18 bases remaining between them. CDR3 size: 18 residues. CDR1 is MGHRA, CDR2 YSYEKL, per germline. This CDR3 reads CASSPTRIEGSNTGELFF. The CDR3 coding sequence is TGCGCCAGCAGCCCGACTCGGATAGAAGGCTCGAACACCGGGGAGCTGTTTTTT.

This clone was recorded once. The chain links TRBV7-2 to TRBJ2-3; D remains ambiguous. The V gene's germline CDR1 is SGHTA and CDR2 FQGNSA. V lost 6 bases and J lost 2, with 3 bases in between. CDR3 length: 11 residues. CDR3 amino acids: CASSYTDTQYF. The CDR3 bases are TGTGCCAGCAGTTACACAGATACGCAGTATTTT.

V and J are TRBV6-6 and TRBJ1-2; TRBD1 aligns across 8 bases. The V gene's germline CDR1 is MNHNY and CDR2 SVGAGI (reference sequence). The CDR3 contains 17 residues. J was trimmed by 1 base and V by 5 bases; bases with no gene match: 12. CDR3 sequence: CASSPPIGTGLNYGYTF. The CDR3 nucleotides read TGTGCCAGCAGTCCGCCCATAGGGACAGGACTTAACTATGGCTACACCTTC.

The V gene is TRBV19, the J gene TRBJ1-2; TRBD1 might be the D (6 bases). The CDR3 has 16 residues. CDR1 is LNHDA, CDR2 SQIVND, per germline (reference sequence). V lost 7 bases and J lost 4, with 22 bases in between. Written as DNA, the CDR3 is TGTGCCAGTATGCCCTTGGGTACCGGGACACTCTATGGCTACACCTTC. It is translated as CASMPLGTGTLYGYTF.

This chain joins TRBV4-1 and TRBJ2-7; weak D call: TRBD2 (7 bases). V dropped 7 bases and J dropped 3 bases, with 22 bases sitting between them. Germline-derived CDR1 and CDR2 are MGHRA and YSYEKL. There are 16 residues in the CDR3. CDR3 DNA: TGCGCCAGCACCCCGGGGGGCCAACAGGGAATCTACGAGCAGTACTTC. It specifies CASTPGGQQGIYEQYF.

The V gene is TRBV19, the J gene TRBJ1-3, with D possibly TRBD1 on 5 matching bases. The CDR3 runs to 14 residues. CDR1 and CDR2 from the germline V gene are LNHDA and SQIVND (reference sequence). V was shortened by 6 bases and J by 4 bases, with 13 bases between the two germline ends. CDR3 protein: CASRTVHTGNTIYF. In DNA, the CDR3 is TGTGCCAGTAGGACAGTGCACACCGGAAACACCATATATTTT. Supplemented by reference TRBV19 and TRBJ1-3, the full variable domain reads DGGITQSPKYLFRKEGQNVTLSCEQNLNHDAMYWYRQDPGQGLRLIYYSQIVNDFQKGDIAEGYSVSREKKESFPLTVTSAQKNPTAFYLCASRTVHTGNTIYFGEGSWLTVV.

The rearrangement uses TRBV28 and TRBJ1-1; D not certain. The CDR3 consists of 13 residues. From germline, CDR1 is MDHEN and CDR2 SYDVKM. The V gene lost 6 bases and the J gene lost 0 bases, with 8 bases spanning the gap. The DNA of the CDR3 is TGTGCCAGCAGCTCGTTTATGAACACTGAAGCTTTCTTT. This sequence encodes CASSSFMNTEAFF.

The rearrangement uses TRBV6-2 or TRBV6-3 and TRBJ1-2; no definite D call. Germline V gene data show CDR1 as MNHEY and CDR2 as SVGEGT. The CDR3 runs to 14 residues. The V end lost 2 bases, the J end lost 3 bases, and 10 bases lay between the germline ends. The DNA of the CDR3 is TGTGCCAGCAGTTACCCCCAGGACCACTATGGCTACACCTTC. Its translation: CASSYPQDHYGYTF.

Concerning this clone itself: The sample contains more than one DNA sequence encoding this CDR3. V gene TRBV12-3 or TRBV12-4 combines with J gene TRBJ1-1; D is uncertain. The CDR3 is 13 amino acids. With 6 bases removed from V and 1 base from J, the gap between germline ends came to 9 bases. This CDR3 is CASSRGANTEAFF. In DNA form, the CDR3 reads TGTGCCAGCAGCCGAGGAGCGAACACTGAAGCTTTCTTT.

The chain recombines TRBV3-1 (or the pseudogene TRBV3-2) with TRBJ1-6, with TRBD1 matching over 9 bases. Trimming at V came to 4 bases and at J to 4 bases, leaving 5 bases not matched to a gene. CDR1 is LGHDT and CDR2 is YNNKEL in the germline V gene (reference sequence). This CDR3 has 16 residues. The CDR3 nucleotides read TGTGCCAGCAGCCCGGACAGGGGAAATTATAATTCACCCCTCCACTTT. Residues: CASSPDRGNYNSPLHF.